Listed here are 19 T cell receptor beta chains from one sample, sequenced in a study of OX40 agonist ivuxolimab in advanced cancers. Only in-frame clones appear in the TCRdb table, and some are missing; sequencing was by immunoSEQ multiplex PCR. The table shows some 75,000 clones, with roughly 84% occurring only once. This material consisted of CD4+ or CD8+ T cells sorted from blood, taken in a trial of the OX40 agonist ivuxolimab. The source is an adult with an advanced solid tumor such as melanoma, head and neck, liver or kidney cancer.

The V and J genes are TRBV6-6 and TRBJ1-5; D not certain. Trimming left V 0 bases short and J 7 bases short, with 7 bases between. The CDR3 runs 13 residues. CDR1 MNHNY and CDR2 SVGAGI come from the germline V gene (reference sequence). DNA for the CDR3: TGTGCCAGCAGTTACTCGACCGGCCAGCCCCAGCATTTT. Translating it yields CASSYSTGQPQHF.

The chain uses TRBV2 and TRBJ2-7, with TRBD2 matching over 10 bases. The CDR3 covers 17 residues. Germline CDR1 and CDR2: SNHLY and FYNNEI. V lost 0 bases and J lost 1; bases outside the gene matches: 6. The CDR3 loop reads CASSEAASGGRSYEQYF. In nucleotides, the CDR3 is TGTGCCAGCAGTGAAGCGGCTAGCGGGGGCCGGTCCTACGAGCAGTACTTC.

The rearrangement links TRBV28 to TRBJ1-2; D is possibly TRBD1 (6 bases). V gave up 5 bases and J gave up 4 bases, with 8 bases separating them. The CDR3 is 12 amino acids. Per the germline V gene, CDR1 is MDHEN and CDR2 is SYDVKM. The DNA for the CDR3 is TGTGCCAGCAGTGCACAGGGCTATGGCTACACCTTC. It encodes CASSAQGYGYTF.

This clone qualifies as medium-sized. The rearrangement uses TRBV5-4 and TRBJ2-1; D not resolved. With 0 bases removed from V and 4 bases from J, the gap between germline ends came to 8 bases. This CDR3 contains 14 residues. The germline CDR1 and CDR2 sequences are SGHNT and YYREEE (reference sequence). The CDR3 spells CASSLALSYNEQFF. The CDR3, as DNA: TGTGCCAGCAGCTTGGCGCTTTCTTACAATGAGCAGTTCTTC.

The rearrangement links TRBV7-2 to TRBJ2-3; D is undetermined. The CDR3 loop spans 13 amino acids. The V end lost 3 bases, the J end lost 3 bases, and 7 bases lay between the germline ends. Germline CDR1 reads SGHTA; CDR2 reads FQGNSA. The CDR3 region is CASSFESTDTQYF. CDR3 DNA sequence: TGTGCCAGCAGCTTCGAATCTACAGATACGCAGTATTTT.

This chain uses TRBV6-5 with TRBJ2-5, with 9 bases matching TRBD1. Germline CDR1 MNHEY, CDR2 SVGAGI. This CDR3 has 13 amino acids. V trimming: 7 bases; J trimming: 7 bases; junction bases outside the gene matches: 7. Here the CDR3 reads CASKGQGLGTQYF. In nucleotides, the CDR3 is TGTGCCAGCAAGGGACAGGGATTGGGGACCCAGTACTTC.

The chain recombines TRBV29-1 with TRBJ2-2; TRBD2 aligns across 8 bases. The ends lost 7 bases at V and 7 bases at J; junction bases unmatched: 8. Looked up from germline, CDR1 is SQVTM and CDR2 is ANQGSEA. The CDR3 extends over 13 amino acids. CDR3 DNA: TGCAGCGCCAGCGGGAGTATGGGCGGGGAGCTGTTTTTT. Amino acid sequence: CSASGSMGGELFF.

V is TRBV28 and J is TRBJ1-6, with D tentatively TRBD1 (6 bases). The germline CDR1 and CDR2 sequences are MDHEN and SYDVKM. Trimming shortened V by 1 base and J by 14 bases, and 21 bases separated the two germline ends. The CDR3 loop spans 16 amino acids. The DNA for the CDR3 is TGTGCCAGCAGTTTATTATCGGGGGCTTTCATGGGGGCCCTCCACTTT. It encodes CASSLLSGAFMGALHF.

In this sample, this clone turned up once. This chain joins TRBV28 and TRBJ2-3; D is perhaps TRBD2 (6 bases). The CDR3 totals 17 residues. The germline V and J ends were trimmed by 4 bases and 0 bases, with 17 bases remaining between them. CDR1 is MDHEN, CDR2 SYDVKM, per germline. As DNA, the CDR3 is TGTGCCAGCAGTTCACACCCGGGGACTCCTAGCACAGATACGCAGTATTTT. Amino acids: CASSSHPGTPSTDTQYF. Full variable domain (remainder filled in from reference TRBV28 and TRBJ2-3): DVKVTQSSRYLVKRTGEKVFLECVQDMDHENMFWYRQDPGLGLRLIYFSYDVKMKEKGDIPEGYSVSREKKERFSLILESASTNQTSMYLCASSSHPGTPSTDTQYFGPGTRLTVL.

The V gene is TRBV4-2, the J gene TRBJ1-4; no definite D call. Germline-derived CDR1 and CDR2 are LGHNA and YNFKEQ. This CDR3 region has 15 residues. V lost 2 bases to trimming and J lost 5 bases, with 12 bases between them. CDR3 bases: TGTGCCAGCAGCCAAAACCCGGGAACCAATGAAAAACTGTTTTTT. It codes for CASSQNPGTNEKLFF.

The CDR3 reads CSVGLRWGHEQYF. The CDR3 nucleotides are TGCAGCGTTGGACTCAGGTGGGGCCACGAGCAGTACTTC. The rearrangement links TRBV29-1 to TRBJ2-7, with D possibly matching TRBD1 (5 bases). This CDR3 region has 13 residues. V lost 4 bases, J lost 5 bases, and 15 bases lay in between. Germline assignment: CDR1 SQVTM and CDR2 ANQGSEA.

The V and J genes are TRBV15 and TRBJ1-1; D is uncertain. There are 14 residues in the CDR3. V was pared by 0 bases and J by 7 bases, with 12 bases between. Germline CDR1 is LNHNV and CDR2 is YYDKDF (reference sequence). CDR3 in DNA: TGTGCCACCAGCAGAGATCTAAGGTCGGTTGAAGCTTTCTTT. This encodes CATSRDLRSVEAFF.

V gene TRBV7-8 combines with J gene TRBJ2-2; 11 bases match TRBD1. The CDR3 length is 17 residues. V lost 0 bases to trimming and J lost 5 bases; unmatched junction nucleotides: 5. The V gene's germline CDR1 is SGHVS and CDR2 FQNEAQ. CDR3 bases: TGTGCCAGCAGCTTAGCAGGACAGGGGGCGTGGACCGGGGAGCTGTTTTTT. Translated: CASSLAGQGAWTGELFF.

Notes on this clone: Other DNA sequences in the same sample also yield this CDR3. The gene calls are TRBV4-1 and TRBJ1-4, with D perhaps TRBD1 (5 bases). V dropped 2 bases and J dropped 3 bases, with 10 bases sitting between them. The CDR3 loop spans 15 amino acids. Germline assignment: CDR1 MGHRA and CDR2 YSYEKL. The DNA for the CDR3 is TGCGCCAGCAGCCAAAGGGGCGAAGCTAATGAAAAACTGTTTTTT. Encoded protein: CASSQRGEANEKLFF.

This clone was seen once. V and J are TRBV28 and TRBJ1-5; weak D call: TRBD1 (6 bases). V lost 6 bases and J 9 bases, leaving 12 bases between the germline ends. The CDR3 covers 12 residues. Germline CDR1 MDHEN, CDR2 SYDVKM. The CDR3 DNA reads as TGTGCCAGCAGGCCAGGGGCTTTGCCCCAGCATTTT. Translating gives CASRPGALPQHF.

This clone was seen only a few times. The gene calls are TRBV18 and TRBJ1-5; TRBD1 might be the D (6 bases). The V gene lost 6 bases and the J gene lost 1 base, with 13 bases spanning the gap. Germline assignment: CDR1 KGHSH and CDR2 LQKENI. The CDR3 sequence is 15 residues long. The CDR3 region is CASSEQGQSNQPQHF. The DNA for the CDR3 is TGTGCCAGCTCCGAGCAGGGGCAGAGCAATCAGCCCCAGCATTTT. Full variable domain (missing parts from reference TRBV18 and TRBJ1-5): NAGVMQNPRHLVRRRGQEARLRCSPMKGHSHVYWYRQLPEEGLKFMVYLQKENIIDESGMPKERFSAEFPKEGPSILRIQQVVRGDSAAYFCASSEQGQSNQPQHFGDGTRLSIL.

The chain is built from TRBV28 and TRBJ2-2, with D perhaps TRBD1 (5 bases). The CDR3 runs to 15 residues. The ends were cut back, 3 bases at V and 5 bases at J, with 13 bases in the middle. Germline CDR1 is MDHEN and CDR2 is SYDVKM. The CDR3 spells CASSFLQGRTGELFF. In DNA, the CDR3 is TGTGCCAGCAGTTTTCTGCAGGGAAGGACCGGGGAGCTGTTTTTT.

CDR3 protein: CASNRVNTEAFF. DNA for the CDR3: TGTGCCAGCAATCGGGTGAACACTGAAGCTTTCTTT. The J gene is TRBJ1-1, the V gene TRBV6-1; D not certain. The length of the CDR3 is 12 residues. Trimming cost V 7 bases and J 0 bases, with 6 bases left between them. Germline lookup yields CDR1 MNHNS and CDR2 SASEGT.

The chain employs TRBV5-1 and TRBJ2-1; no definite D call. V shed 0 bases and J shed 9 bases, with 13 bases lying between them. The CDR3 is 14 amino acids. Germline V gene lookup returns CDR1 SGHRS and CDR2 YFSETQ. CDR3 residues: CASSLEGLTAEQFF. The CDR3 DNA is TGCGCCAGCAGCTTGGAAGGCTTGACGGCTGAGCAGTTCTTC.